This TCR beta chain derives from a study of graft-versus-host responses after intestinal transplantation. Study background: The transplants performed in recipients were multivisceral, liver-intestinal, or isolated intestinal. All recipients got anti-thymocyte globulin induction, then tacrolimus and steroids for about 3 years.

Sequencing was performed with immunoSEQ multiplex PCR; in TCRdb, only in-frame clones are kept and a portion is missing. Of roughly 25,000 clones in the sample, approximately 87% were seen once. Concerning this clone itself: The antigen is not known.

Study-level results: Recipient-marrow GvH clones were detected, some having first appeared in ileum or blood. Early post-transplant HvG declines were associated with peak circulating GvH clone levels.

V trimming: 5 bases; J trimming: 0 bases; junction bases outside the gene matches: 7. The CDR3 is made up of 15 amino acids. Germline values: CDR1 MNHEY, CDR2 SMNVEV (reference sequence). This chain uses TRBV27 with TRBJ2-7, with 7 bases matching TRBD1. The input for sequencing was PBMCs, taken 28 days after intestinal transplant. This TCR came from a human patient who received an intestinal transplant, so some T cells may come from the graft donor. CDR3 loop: CASSPGGSFSYEQYF. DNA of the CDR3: TGTGCCAGCAGTCCAGGGGGTTCCTTCTCCTACGAGCAGTACTTC.